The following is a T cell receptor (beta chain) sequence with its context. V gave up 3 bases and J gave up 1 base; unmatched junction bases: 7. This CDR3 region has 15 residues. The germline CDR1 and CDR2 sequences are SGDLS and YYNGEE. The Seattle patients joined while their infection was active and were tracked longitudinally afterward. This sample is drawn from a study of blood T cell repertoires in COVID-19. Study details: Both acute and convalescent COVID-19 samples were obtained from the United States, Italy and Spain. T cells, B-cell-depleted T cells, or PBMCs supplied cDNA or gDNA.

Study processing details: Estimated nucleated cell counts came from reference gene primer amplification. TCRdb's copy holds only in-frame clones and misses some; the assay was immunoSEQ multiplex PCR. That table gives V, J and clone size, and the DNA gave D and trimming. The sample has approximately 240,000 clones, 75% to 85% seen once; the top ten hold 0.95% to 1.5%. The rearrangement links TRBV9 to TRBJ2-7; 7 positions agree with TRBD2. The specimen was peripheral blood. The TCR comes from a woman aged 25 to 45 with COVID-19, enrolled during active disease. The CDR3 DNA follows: TGTGCCAGCAGCGAGGGAGGGCAAAGGTCCTACGAGCAGTACTTC. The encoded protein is CASSEGGQRSYEQYF.